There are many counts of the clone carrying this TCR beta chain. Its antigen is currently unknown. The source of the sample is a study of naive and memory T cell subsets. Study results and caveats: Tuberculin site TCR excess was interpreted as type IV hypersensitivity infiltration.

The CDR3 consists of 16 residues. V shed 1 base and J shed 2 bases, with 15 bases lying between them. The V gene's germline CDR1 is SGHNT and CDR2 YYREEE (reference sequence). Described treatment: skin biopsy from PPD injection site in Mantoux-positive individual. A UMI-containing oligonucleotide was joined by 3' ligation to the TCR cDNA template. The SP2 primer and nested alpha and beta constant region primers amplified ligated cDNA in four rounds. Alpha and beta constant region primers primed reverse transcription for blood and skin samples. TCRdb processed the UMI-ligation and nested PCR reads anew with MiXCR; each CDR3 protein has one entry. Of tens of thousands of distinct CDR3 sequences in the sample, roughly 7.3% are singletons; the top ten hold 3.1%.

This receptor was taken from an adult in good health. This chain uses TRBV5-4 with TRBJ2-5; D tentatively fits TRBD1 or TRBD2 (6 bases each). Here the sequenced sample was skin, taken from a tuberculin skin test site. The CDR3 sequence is CASSLFGGAAQETQYF. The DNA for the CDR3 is TGTGCCAGCAGCTTGTTCGGGGGCGCAGCGCAAGAGACCCAGTACTTC.